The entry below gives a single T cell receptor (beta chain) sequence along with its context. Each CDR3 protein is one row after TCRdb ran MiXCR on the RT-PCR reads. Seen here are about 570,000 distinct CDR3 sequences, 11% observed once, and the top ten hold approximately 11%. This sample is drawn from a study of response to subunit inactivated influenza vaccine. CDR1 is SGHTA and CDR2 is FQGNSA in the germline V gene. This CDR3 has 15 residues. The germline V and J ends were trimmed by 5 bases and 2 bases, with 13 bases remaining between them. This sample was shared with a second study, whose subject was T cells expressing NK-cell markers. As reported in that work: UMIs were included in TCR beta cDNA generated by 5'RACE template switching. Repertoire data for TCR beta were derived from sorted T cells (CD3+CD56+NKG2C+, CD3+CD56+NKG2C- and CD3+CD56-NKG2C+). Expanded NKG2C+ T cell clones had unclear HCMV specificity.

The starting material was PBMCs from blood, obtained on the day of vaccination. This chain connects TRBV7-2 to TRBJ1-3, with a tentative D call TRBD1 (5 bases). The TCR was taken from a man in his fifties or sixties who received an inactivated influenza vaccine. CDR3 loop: CASSPRGGAGNTIYF. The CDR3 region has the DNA TGTGCCAGCAGCCCCCGGGGGGGGGCTGGAAACACCATATATTTT.